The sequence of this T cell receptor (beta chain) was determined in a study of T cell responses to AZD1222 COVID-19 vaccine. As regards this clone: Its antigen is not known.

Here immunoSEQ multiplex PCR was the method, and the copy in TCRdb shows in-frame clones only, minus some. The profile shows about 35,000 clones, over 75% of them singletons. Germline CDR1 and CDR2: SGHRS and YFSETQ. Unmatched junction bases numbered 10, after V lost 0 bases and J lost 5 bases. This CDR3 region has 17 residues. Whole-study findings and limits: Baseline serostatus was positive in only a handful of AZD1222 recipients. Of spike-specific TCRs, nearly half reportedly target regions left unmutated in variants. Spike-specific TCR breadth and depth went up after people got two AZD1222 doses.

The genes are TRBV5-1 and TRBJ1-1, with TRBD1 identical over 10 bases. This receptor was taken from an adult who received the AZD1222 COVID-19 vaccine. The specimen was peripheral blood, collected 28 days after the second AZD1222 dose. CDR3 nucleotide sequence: TGCGCCAGCAGCTTGGAGGAAGGACAGGGGGTTCGGACTGAAGCTTTCTTT. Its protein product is CASSLEEGQGVRTEAFF. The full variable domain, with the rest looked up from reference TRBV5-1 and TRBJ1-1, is KAGVTQTPRYLIKTRGQQVTLSCSPISGHRSVSWYQQTPGQGLQFLFEYFSETQRNKGNFPGRFSGRQFSNSRSEMNVSTLELGDSALYLCASSLEEGQGVRTEAFFGQGTRLTVV.